A single sample gave rise to the 32 T cell receptor beta chains below, sequenced in a study of T cell responses to AZD1222 COVID-19 vaccine. Produced via immunoSEQ multiplex PCR; TCRdb's table is partial and in-frame only. The sample shows 150,000 to 180,000 clones, approximately 87% of them seen only once. This specimen consisted of peripheral blood, obtained on day 0 of MenACWY control vaccination. The source of these receptors is an adult in good health.

The J gene is TRBJ2-2, the V gene TRBV19; TRBD2 aligns across 12 bases. J was trimmed by 5 bases and V by 5 bases; bases with no gene match: 0. This CDR3 region has 14 residues. Germline V gene data show CDR1 as LNHDA and CDR2 as SQIVND (reference sequence). The CDR3 bases are TGTGCCAGTAGTGGACTAGCGGGGACCGGGGAGCTGTTTTTT. This translates into CASSGLAGTGELFF.

The chain joins TRBV19 to TRBJ1-4; a weak D match, TRBD1 (5 bases). The V gene lost 2 bases and the J gene lost 4 bases, with 8 bases spanning the gap. Germline V gene lookup returns CDR1 LNHDA and CDR2 SQIVND (reference sequence). The CDR3 is 14 residues long. CDR3 in DNA: TGTGCCAGTAGTATAAGGGACGGTAATGAAAAACTGTTTTTT. Protein product: CASSIRDGNEKLFF.

V and J are TRBV18 and TRBJ2-3; 9 bases match TRBD1. The J segment lost 5 bases and the V segment lost 2 bases, leaving 2 bases of the junction unmatched. CDR1 KGHSH and CDR2 LQKENI come from the germline V gene. The CDR3 runs 14 residues. CDR3 region: CASSPTTGGDTQYF. The CDR3 region has the DNA TGTGCCAGCTCACCAACGACAGGGGGAGATACGCAGTATTTT.

This clone was recorded once. This chain connects TRBV10-1 to TRBJ1-6, with 10 bases lining up with TRBD1. J gave up 8 bases and V 6 bases, and 7 bases lay outside the gene matches. The germline V gene has CDR1 WNHNN and CDR2 SYGVQD (reference sequence). The CDR3 covers 15 residues. The CDR3 reads CASRAGTGEYSPLHF. The CDR3 nucleotides read TGCGCCAGCAGAGCCGGGACAGGGGAATATTCACCCCTCCACTTT.

The chain uses TRBV2 and TRBJ2-6; D possibly matches TRBD1 or TRBD2 (7 bases each). The V end was cut by 7 bases, the J end by 4 bases, with 20 bases between. This CDR3 spans 17 amino acids. Germline V lookup: CDR1 SNHLY, CDR2 FYNNEI. The CDR3 nucleotides are TGTGCCAGCATGCTACTAGCAGGGGGGGCAGGGGCCAACGTCCTGACTTTC. The encoded protein is CASMLLAGGAGANVLTF.

The J gene is TRBJ1-1, the V gene TRBV4-1; no definite D call. V was trimmed by 6 bases and J by 11 bases, leaving 13 bases between them. CDR1 and CDR2 from the germline V gene are MGHRA and YSYEKL. CDR3 length equals 11 residues. The DNA of the CDR3 is TGCGCCAGCAGTCACCGTTACCAGGCTTTCTTT. Residues: CASSHRYQAFF.

The chain recombines TRBV5-5 with TRBJ2-4, with 14 bases that match TRBD2. Germline V gene data show CDR1 as SGHKS and CDR2 as YYEKEE (reference sequence). This CDR3 is built from 18 residues. The J segment lost 1 base and the V segment lost 5 bases, leaving 8 bases of the junction unmatched. The CDR3 DNA reads as TGTGCCAGCAGTTCTGGACTAGCGGGGGGCTATGCCAAAAACATTCAGTACTTC. Translating gives CASSSGLAGGYAKNIQYF. The full variable domain, its missing parts supplied by reference TRBV5-5 and TRBJ2-4, is DAGVTQSPTHLIKTRGQQVTLRCSPISGHKSVSWYQQVLGQGPQFIFQYYEKEERGRGNFPDRFSARQFPNYSSELNVNALLLGDSALYLCASSSGLAGGYAKNIQYFGAGTRLSVL.

This chain uses TRBV5-1 with TRBJ1-2; D not certain. The CDR3 sequence is 13 residues long. CDR1 is SGHRS and CDR2 is YFSETQ in the germline V gene. The germline V and J ends were trimmed by 0 bases and 6 bases, with 9 bases remaining between them. The CDR3 DNA follows: TGCGCCAGCAGCTTGGAAGCTCTCGATGGCTACACCTTC. This sequence encodes CASSLEALDGYTF.

The chain employs TRBV30 and TRBJ2-7; no reliable D call. V lost 2 bases and J lost 6, with 8 bases in between. CDR1 is GTSNPN, CDR2 SVGIG, per germline (reference sequence). This CDR3 comprises 11 residues. CDR3 in amino acids: CAWSQKGEQYF. CDR3 DNA: TGTGCCTGGAGTCAGAAGGGCGAGCAGTACTTC.

This clone appeared a single time. The chain recombines TRBV27 with TRBJ1-1, with D unclear. V was pared by 3 bases and J by 0 bases, with 8 bases between. The CDR3 is made up of 14 amino acids. The germline V gene has CDR1 MNHEY and CDR2 SMNVEV (reference sequence). DNA for the CDR3: TGTGCCAGCAGTTTTAGAAGGGTGAACACTGAAGCTTTCTTT. It specifies CASSFRRVNTEAFF.

This chain connects TRBV4-3 to TRBJ1-5; D is possibly TRBD1 (5 bases). V lost 0 bases and J lost 10, with 10 bases in between. There are 13 residues in the CDR3. Per germline, CDR1 LGHNA and CDR2 YSLEER. The CDR3 here is CASSQDLGRPQHF. Here the CDR3 DNA reads TGCGCCAGCAGCCAAGACCTGGGACGCCCCCAGCATTTT.

The V gene is TRBV5-4, the J gene TRBJ1-1; D is undetermined. With 5 bases removed from V and 4 bases from J, the gap between germline ends came to 15 bases. The CDR3 covers 14 residues. Germline CDR1 reads SGHNT; CDR2 reads YYREEE (reference sequence). In DNA, the CDR3 is TGTGCCAGCAGTCAGCAACTGCGAGCCACTGAAGCTTTCTTT. Translation gives CASSQQLRATEAFF.

This chain joins TRBV11-2 and TRBJ1-1; 9 positions match TRBD1. With 6 bases clipped from V and 5 bases from J, the junction kept 7 bases outside the gene matches. CDR1 SGHAT and CDR2 FQNNGV come from the germline V gene. This CDR3 is built from 14 residues. The CDR3 here is CASSEQGAGTEAFF. For the CDR3, the DNA is TGTGCCAGCAGTGAACAGGGGGCTGGGACTGAAGCTTTCTTT.

In this sample, this clone turned up once. This chain connects TRBV6-5 to TRBJ1-1; TRBD1 might be the D (5 bases). Germline V CDR1 and CDR2: MNHEY, SVGAGI. Trimming left V 6 bases short and J 7 bases short, with 15 bases between. The CDR3 length is 13 residues. CDR3 nucleotides: TGTGCCAGCAGCTTGCGGGGGTCGGGTGAAGCTTTCTTT. Translated: CASSLRGSGEAFF.

This clone is labeled medium-sized. The rearrangement joins TRBV6-5 to TRBJ1-1; 9 bases match TRBD1. This CDR3 comprises 15 residues. V shed 7 bases and J 5 bases; nucleotides not matched to a gene: 11. CDR1 is MNHEY, CDR2 SVGAGI, per germline. The CDR3 loop is CASISHRGHLTEAFF. The CDR3 nucleotides are TGTGCCAGCATCTCCCACAGGGGGCATTTGACTGAAGCTTTCTTT.

This chain uses TRBV5-1 with TRBJ2-2; D is undetermined. V was trimmed by 2 bases and J by 0 bases, leaving 8 bases between them. Germline lookup yields CDR1 SGHRS and CDR2 YFSETQ. There are 15 residues in the CDR3. CDR3 sequence: CASSFDIPNTGELFF. DNA for the CDR3: TGCGCCAGCAGCTTTGATATTCCGAACACCGGGGAGCTGTTTTTT. The full variable domain, completed using reference TRBV5-1 and TRBJ2-2, is KAGVTQTPRYLIKTRGQQVTLSCSPISGHRSVSWYQQTPGQGLQFLFEYFSETQRNKGNFPGRFSGRQFSNSRSEMNVSTLELGDSALYLCASSFDIPNTGELFFGEGSRLTVL.

J is TRBJ2-5 and V is TRBV28; 8 bases are a match to TRBD2. The germline V gene has CDR1 MDHEN and CDR2 SYDVKM. CDR3 size: 18 residues. Germline trimming cut 7 bases from V and 3 bases from J; bases unmatched to any gene: 19. CDR3 DNA sequence: TGTGCCAGCATCCCTCCGGGGGGGGAGTGGCGTAACAAAGAGACCCAGTACTTC. Translating it yields CASIPPGGEWRNKETQYF.

J is TRBJ1-1 and V is TRBV5-1; no definite D call. Trimming stripped 2 bases from V and 4 bases from J, with 9 bases between. The CDR3 is made up of 13 amino acids. The V gene's germline CDR1 is SGHRS and CDR2 YFSETQ. CDR3 bases: TGCGCCAGCAGCTTCTACGAGGGCACTGAAGCTTTCTTT. Translation: CASSFYEGTEAFF.

V usage is TRBV7-2 and J usage is TRBJ2-2; D not certain. In germline, CDR1 is SGHTA, CDR2 FQGNSA. The V gene lost 1 base and the J gene lost 2 bases, with 5 bases spanning the gap. The CDR3 covers 14 residues. The CDR3 DNA sequence: TGTGCCAGCAGCTTAGGGATTAACACCGGGGAGCTGTTTTTT. The encoded protein is CASSLGINTGELFF.

This clone turned up a few times. The V call is TRBV10-1, the J call TRBJ2-7; D gene uncertain. CDR3 length: 12 residues. The germline V gene has CDR1 WNHNN and CDR2 SYGVQD (reference sequence). The V end was cut by 7 bases, the J end by 5 bases, with 12 bases between. The CDR3 sequence: CASTRFPHEQYF. CDR3 in DNA: TGCGCCAGCACCCGATTTCCCCACGAGCAGTACTTC.

The V gene is TRBV7-3, the J gene TRBJ1-1, with a possible D match to TRBD1 (5 bases). V shed 6 bases and J shed 0 bases, with 11 bases lying between them. This CDR3 spans 14 amino acids. Germline values: CDR1 SGHTA, CDR2 FQGTGA. The CDR3 region is CASSYDSLNTEAFF. CDR3 in DNA: TGTGCCAGCAGTTATGACAGCTTGAACACTGAAGCTTTCTTT.

This clone appeared a single time. The genes are TRBV18 and TRBJ2-1; maybe TRBD2 (6 bases). Trimming took 0 bases from V and 2 from J, leaving 8 bases between them. The length of the CDR3 is 15 residues. The germline V gene encodes CDR1 KGHSH and CDR2 LQKENI. The CDR3 sequence: CASSPPGGTYNEQFF. Written as DNA, the CDR3 is TGTGCCAGCTCACCACCAGGAGGGACCTACAATGAGCAGTTCTTC.

This clone appeared a few times. V gene TRBV5-1 combines with J gene TRBJ2-5, with 10 bases lining up with TRBD2. There are 14 residues in the CDR3. Germline loops: CDR1 SGHRS, CDR2 YFSETQ. Unmatched junction bases numbered 3, after V lost 2 bases and J lost 5 bases. Written as DNA, the CDR3 is TGCGCCAGCAGCTTCCTAGCGGGGGCGGAGACCCAGTACTTC. Translating it yields CASSFLAGAETQYF.

The chain carries TRBV11-2 and TRBJ2-3, with TRBD2 identical over 10 bases. The J segment lost 1 base and the V segment lost 5 bases, leaving 3 bases of the junction unmatched. Germline V gene data show CDR1 as SGHAT and CDR2 as FQNNGV. The CDR3 loop spans 15 amino acids. DNA of the CDR3: TGTGCCAGCAGCCGACTAGCGGGCCGCACAGATACGCAGTATTTT. This translates into CASSRLAGRTDTQYF.

V gene TRBV5-5 combines with J gene TRBJ1-2, with 7 bases aligning to TRBD1. This CDR3 has 15 residues. Germline-derived CDR1 and CDR2 are SGHKS and YYEKEE (reference sequence). V dropped 2 bases and J dropped 8; count of bases not matched to a gene: 12. The CDR3 DNA sequence: TGTGCCAGCAGCTTCGCCCCCGGAGCAGGGGGGGGCTACACCTTC. Protein product: CASSFAPGAGGGYTF.

V is TRBV13 and J is TRBJ1-2; D gene uncertain. Trimming removed 0 bases from V and 6 bases from J, with 14 bases in between. Germline-derived CDR1 and CDR2 are PRHDT and FYEKMQ (reference sequence). CDR3 length: 15 amino acids. DNA for the CDR3: TGTGCCAGCAGCTTAGGGACCAAGGTTGGGGATGGCTACACCTTC. Amino acid sequence: CASSLGTKVGDGYTF.

The chain recombines TRBV2 with TRBJ1-3; D is undetermined. Germline V gives CDR1 SNHLY, CDR2 FYNNEI. This CDR3 region has 11 residues. With 2 bases removed from V and 7 bases from J, the gap between germline ends came to 3 bases. The CDR3 DNA reads as TGTGCCAGCAGTGAAAAGAACACCATATATTTT. It translates to CASSEKNTIYF.

This clone was seen only once. V usage is TRBV5-1 and J usage is TRBJ1-5; D ambiguous. CDR1 is SGHRS and CDR2 is YFSETQ in the germline V gene. CDR3 length equals 14 residues. Trimming stripped 2 bases from V and 3 bases from J, with 9 bases between. The DNA for the CDR3 is TGCGCCAGCAGCTTTGGCGGAAACAATCAGCCCCAGCATTTT. The encoded protein is CASSFGGNNQPQHF.

This chain connects TRBV7-7 to TRBJ2-2; the D gene could be TRBD1 or TRBD2 (5 bases each). V was shortened by 2 bases and J by 2 bases, with 12 bases between the two germline ends. This CDR3 has 16 residues. Germline values: CDR1 SSHAT, CDR2 FNYEAQ (reference sequence). As DNA, the CDR3 is TGTGCCAGCAGCTTACGGGGTCAGGGCAACACCGGGGAGCTGTTTTTT. Amino acids: CASSLRGQGNTGELFF. The full variable domain, rest sourced from reference TRBV7-7 and TRBJ2-2, is GAGVSQSPRYKVTKRGQDVTLRCDPISSHATLYWYQQALGQGPEFLTYFNYEAQPDKSGLPSDRFSAERPEGSISTLTIQRTEQRDSAMYRCASSLRGQGNTGELFFGEGSRLTVL.

CDR3 sequence reads: CASKKGARGYTF. The CDR3 DNA reads TGTGCCAGCAAAAAAGGCGCCAGAGGCTACACCTTC. The chain combines TRBV6-5 with TRBJ1-2; D remains ambiguous. The germline V gene has CDR1 MNHEY and CDR2 SVGAGI. The CDR3 length is 12 residues. The V end lost 7 bases, the J end lost 8 bases, and 14 bases lay between the germline ends.

The V gene is TRBV5-6, the J gene TRBJ1-2; 7 nucleotides line up with TRBD1. This CDR3 contains 15 residues. The germline gives CDR1 SGHDT, CDR2 YYEEEE. V lost 0 bases, J lost 7 bases, and 9 bases stayed unmatched. The CDR3 region is CASSLGLTGITGYTF. CDR3 coding DNA: TGTGCCAGCAGCTTGGGGCTGACAGGGATAACTGGCTACACCTTC.

This clone was seen more than once but under ten times. The chain couples TRBV20-1 to TRBJ2-1, with D unclear. The CDR3 totals 10 residues. V lost 5 bases, J lost 12 bases, and 11 bases lay in between. CDR1 is DFQATT, CDR2 SNEGSKA, per germline (reference sequence). The CDR3 loop is CSALAGRQFF. CDR3 bases: TGCAGTGCTCTGGCTGGTCGGCAGTTCTTC.